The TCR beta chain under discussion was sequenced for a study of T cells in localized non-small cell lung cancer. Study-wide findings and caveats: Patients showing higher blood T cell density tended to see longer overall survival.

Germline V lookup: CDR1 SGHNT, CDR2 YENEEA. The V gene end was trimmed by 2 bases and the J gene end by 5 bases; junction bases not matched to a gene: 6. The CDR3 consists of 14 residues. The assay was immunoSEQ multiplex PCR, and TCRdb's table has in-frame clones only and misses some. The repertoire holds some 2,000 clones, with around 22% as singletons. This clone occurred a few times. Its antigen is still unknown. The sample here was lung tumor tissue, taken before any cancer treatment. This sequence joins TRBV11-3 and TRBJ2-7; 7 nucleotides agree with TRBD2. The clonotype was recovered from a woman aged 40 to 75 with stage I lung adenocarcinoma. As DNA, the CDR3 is TGTGCCAGCAGCTTAAATGAGCTAGCGGACGAGCAGTACTTC. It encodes CASSLNELADEQYF.